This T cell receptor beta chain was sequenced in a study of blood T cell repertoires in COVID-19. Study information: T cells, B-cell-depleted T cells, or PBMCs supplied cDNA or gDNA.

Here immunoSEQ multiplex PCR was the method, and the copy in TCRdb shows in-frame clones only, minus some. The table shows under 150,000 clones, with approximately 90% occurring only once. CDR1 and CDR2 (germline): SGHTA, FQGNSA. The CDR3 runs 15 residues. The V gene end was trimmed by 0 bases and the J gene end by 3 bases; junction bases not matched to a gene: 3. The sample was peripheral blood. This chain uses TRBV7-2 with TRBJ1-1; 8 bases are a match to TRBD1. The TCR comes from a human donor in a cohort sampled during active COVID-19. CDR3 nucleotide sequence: TGTGCCAGCAGCTTAGCCCAGGGGGCGCACACTGAAGCTTTCTTT. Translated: CASSLAQGAHTEAFF. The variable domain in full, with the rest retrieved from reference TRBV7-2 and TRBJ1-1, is GAGVSQSPSNKVTEKGKDVELRCDPISGHTALYWYRQSLGQGLEFLIYFQGNSAPDKSGLPSDRFSAERTGGSVSTLTIQRTQQEDSAVYLCASSLAQGAHTEAFFGQGTRLTVV.